Below are 9 T cell receptor beta chains sequenced from a single sample in a study of cytomegalovirus exposure and HLA in healthy donors (dated by TCRdb to about 2017). To prepare the library, the immunoSEQ multiplex PCR assay was applied. As stored in TCRdb, this immuneACCESS dataset retains in-frame rearrangements with V and J assigned. A fraction of the clones does not appear; measured against another copy, unresolved V genes explain less than half of the discrepancy, and the remainder lacks a known reason. This sample has 55,000 to 80,000 clones in its table, and 95% of those were observed once. The ten biggest clones cover around 7% of the sample. Sequenced: PBMCs. These receptors originate from a woman younger than 30 in good health and CMV-seropositive.

This chain connects TRBV19 to TRBJ2-1, with 7 bases lining up with TRBD2. The V gene's germline CDR1 is LNHDA and CDR2 SQIVND (reference sequence). The CDR3 has 13 amino acids. With 7 bases clipped from V and 7 bases from J, the junction kept 7 bases outside the gene matches. The CDR3 DNA reads TGTGCCAGTAAAAGAGCGGGAAATAATGAGCAGTTCTTC. Residues: CASKRAGNNEQFF.

This chain links TRBV18 with TRBJ2-3; perhaps TRBD1 as D (5 bases). The V gene lost 1 base and the J gene lost 0 bases, with 11 bases spanning the gap. CDR1 is KGHSH and CDR2 is LQKENI in the germline V gene. The CDR3 contains 16 residues. Written as DNA, the CDR3 is TGTGCCAGCTCACCACGCCGAGACAGTAGCACAGATACGCAGTATTTT. This translates into CASSPRRDSSTDTQYF.

This chain uses TRBV7-9 with TRBJ1-5; tentatively, D is TRBD1 (5 bases). CDR1 and CDR2 (germline): SEHNR, FQNEAQ (reference sequence). V lost 10 bases and J lost 0, with 16 bases in between. CDR3 length: 15 amino acids. DNA of the CDR3: TGTGCCACACAAATGGACAATAATAGCAATCAGCCCCAGCATTTT. Translation gives CATQMDNNSNQPQHF. Full variable domain (remainder filled in from reference TRBV7-9 and TRBJ1-5): DTGVSQNPRHKITKRGQNVTFRCDPISEHNRLYWYRQTLGQGPEFLTYFQNEAQLEKSRLLSDRFSAERPKGSFSTLEIQRTEQGDSAMYLCATQMDNNSNQPQHFGDGTRLSIL.

The rearrangement joins TRBV28 to TRBJ2-5; a weak D match, TRBD2 (5 bases). V was pared by 6 bases and J by 7 bases, with 9 bases between. Germline-derived CDR1 and CDR2 are MDHEN and SYDVKM. The CDR3 extends over 11 amino acids. CDR3 sequence: CASSKTRTQYF. CDR3 nucleotides: TGTGCCAGCAGCAAAACTAGGACCCAGTACTTC.

The chain couples TRBV6-5 to TRBJ1-2; D gene ambiguous. The germline gives CDR1 MNHEY, CDR2 SVGAGI. The CDR3 sequence is 13 residues long. Trimming stripped 6 bases from V and 5 bases from J, with 13 bases between. In DNA, the CDR3 is TGTGCCAGCAGCAACAAATTGCAGTATGGCTACACCTTC. Its protein is CASSNKLQYGYTF.

The chain uses TRBV13 and TRBJ2-3, with 7 bases lining up with TRBD1. CDR3 length: 14 residues. V shed 6 bases, J shed 4 bases, and the junction held 7 bases outside the gene matches. Per germline, CDR1 PRHDT and CDR2 FYEKMQ (reference sequence). CDR3 nucleotides: TGTGCCAGCAGACCGACAGGGATACCAGATACGCAGTATTTT. As protein: CASRPTGIPDTQYF.

The rearrangement uses TRBV7-9 and TRBJ2-5; D might be TRBD2 (6 bases). CDR1 is SEHNR and CDR2 is FQNEAQ in the germline V gene (reference sequence). The V end was cut by 4 bases, the J end by 6 bases, with 18 bases between. The CDR3 runs to 15 residues. CDR3 loop: CASSSTEGSGQTQYF. The CDR3, as DNA: TGTGCCAGCAGCTCGACGGAGGGCAGCGGGCAGACCCAGTACTTC.

This chain joins TRBV9 and TRBJ2-5; D might be TRBD1 (6 bases). Germline V gives CDR1 SGDLS, CDR2 YYNGEE. Trimming took 1 base from V and 5 from J, leaving 9 bases between them. The CDR3 runs to 13 residues. The CDR3 DNA reads TGTGCCAGCAGCGTAAGGGGGACGGAGACCCAGTACTTC. Translated: CASSVRGTETQYF.

This clone came up once. The chain recombines TRBV30 with TRBJ1-2; D gene unclear. The CDR3 loop spans 17 amino acids. Germline V gene sequence: CDR1 GTSNPN, CDR2 SVGIG (reference sequence). V lost 3 bases to trimming and J lost 1 base, with 21 bases between them. The CDR3 sequence is CAWRLTGFGRSNYGYTF. Here the CDR3 DNA reads TGTGCCTGGAGGTTAACGGGGTTCGGACGGAGTAACTATGGCTACACCTTC. Supplemented by reference TRBV30 and TRBJ1-2, the full variable domain reads SQTIHQWPATLVQPVGSPLSLECTVEGTSNPNLYWYRQAAGRGLQLLFYSVGIGQISSEVPQNLSASRPQDRQFILSSKKLLLSDSGFYLCAWRLTGFGRSNYGYTFGSGTRLTVV.